This entry describes one T cell receptor (beta chain). Its antigen is unknown. This record comes from a study of cytomegalovirus exposure and HLA in healthy donors. CDR1 is SNHLY, CDR2 FYNNEI, per germline. There are 14 residues in the CDR3. V trimming: 5 bases; J trimming: 7 bases; junction bases outside the gene matches: 8. Researchers ran the PCR with 60 Vbeta and 13 Jbeta primers. Repertoires were generated with immunoSEQ multiplex PCR, while TCRdb's copy carries only in-frame clones and drops some. This table holds 150,000 or so clones, 60% to 80% found once. Study-level findings and limits: In all likelihood, a cluster of highly shared sequence variants was a sequencing artifact.

The clonotype originates from a male donor in good health and CMV-seronegative. This rearrangement joins TRBV2 to TRBJ1-5; TRBD1 agrees at 7 bases. The sample comprised PBMCs. CDR3 in DNA: TGTGCCAGCAGTCCGGTGACAGGGACCCAGCCCCAGCATTTT. Translation gives CASSPVTGTQPQHF.